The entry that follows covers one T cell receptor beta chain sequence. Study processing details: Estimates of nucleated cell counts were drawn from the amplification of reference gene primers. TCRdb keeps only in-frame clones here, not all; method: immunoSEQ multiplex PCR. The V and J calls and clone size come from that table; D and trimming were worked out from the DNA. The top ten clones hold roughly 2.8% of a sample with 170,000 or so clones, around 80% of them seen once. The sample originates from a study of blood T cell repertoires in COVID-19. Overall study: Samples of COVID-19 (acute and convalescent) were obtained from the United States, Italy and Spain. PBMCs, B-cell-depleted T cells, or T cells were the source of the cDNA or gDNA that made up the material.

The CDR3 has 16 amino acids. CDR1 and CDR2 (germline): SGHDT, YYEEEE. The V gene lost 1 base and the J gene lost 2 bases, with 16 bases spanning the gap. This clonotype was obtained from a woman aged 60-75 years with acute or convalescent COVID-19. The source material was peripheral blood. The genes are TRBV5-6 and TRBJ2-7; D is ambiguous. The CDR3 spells CASSLFGRSGPYEQYF. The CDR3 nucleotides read TGTGCCAGCAGCTTGTTTGGGCGCTCCGGTCCCTACGAGCAGTACTTC.